This T cell receptor beta chain is from a study of control samples from healthy donors and cancer patients (dated by TCRdb to the early 2020s). The library was produced with the immunoSEQ multiplex PCR assay. TCRdb provides this immuneACCESS table in a form limited to in-frame rearrangements. Some clones are lacking; in checked studies, under half of them reflect an unresolved V gene, and why the rest are absent is not known. Across this sample there are approximately 160,000 clones, with approximately 92% seen only once. Around 2.2% of the sample rests with the top ten. A few counts support this clone. Its antigen specificity is not known. No much larger clone is present one base from it, and per-base qualities are unavailable. The CDR3 starts with the cysteine, ends with the phenylalanine, and has 14 residues. CDR3 DNA is the only sequence kept; it has 42 bases, read in frame from the first base. The junction shows trimming of 11 bases on V and 8 bases on J, and the gene matches do not reach 12 bases of it. CDR1 and CDR2, per the germline V gene, are SNHLY and FYNNEI.

This sequence was found in a woman in her forties in good health. Recombination linked TRBV2 to TRBJ2-1; 10 of the junction bases match TRBD1. The sample taken for sequencing was blood. The CDR3 sequence is CAGKRDRGSDEQFF. At the DNA level, the sequence is TGTGCCGGCAAACGGGACAGGGGTTCCGATGAGCAGTTCTTC.